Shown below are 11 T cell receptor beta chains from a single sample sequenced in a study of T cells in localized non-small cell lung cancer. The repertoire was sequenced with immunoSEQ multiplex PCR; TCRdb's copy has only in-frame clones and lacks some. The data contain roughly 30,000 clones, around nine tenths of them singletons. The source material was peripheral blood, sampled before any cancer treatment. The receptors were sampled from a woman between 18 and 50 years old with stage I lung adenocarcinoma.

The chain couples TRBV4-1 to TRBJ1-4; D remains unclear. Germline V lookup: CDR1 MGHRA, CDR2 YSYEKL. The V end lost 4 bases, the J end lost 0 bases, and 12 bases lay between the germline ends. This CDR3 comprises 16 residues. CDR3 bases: TGCGCCAGCAGCCCCCGGAGAGACGCAACTAATGAAAAACTGTTTTTT. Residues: CASSPRRDATNEKLFF.

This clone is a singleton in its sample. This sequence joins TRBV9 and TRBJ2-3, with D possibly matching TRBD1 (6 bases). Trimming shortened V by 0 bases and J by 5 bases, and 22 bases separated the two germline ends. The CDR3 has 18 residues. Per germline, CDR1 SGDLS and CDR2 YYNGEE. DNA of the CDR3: TGTGCCAGCAGCGTAGCTGGGAAAGGACAGAAATCTTTAGATACGCAGTATTTT. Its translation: CASSVAGKGQKSLDTQYF.

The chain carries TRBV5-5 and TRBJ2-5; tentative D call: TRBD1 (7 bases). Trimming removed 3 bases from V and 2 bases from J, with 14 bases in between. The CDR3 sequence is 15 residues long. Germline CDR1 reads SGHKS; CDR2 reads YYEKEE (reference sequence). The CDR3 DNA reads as TGTGCCAGCAGCTCGACAGGGCGGGAACAAGAGACCCAGTACTTC. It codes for CASSSTGREQETQYF.

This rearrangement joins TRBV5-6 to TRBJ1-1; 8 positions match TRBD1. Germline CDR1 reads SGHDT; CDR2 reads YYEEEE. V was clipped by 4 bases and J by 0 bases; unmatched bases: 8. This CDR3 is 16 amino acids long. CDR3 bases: TGTGCCAGCAGCACGACAGGGGCACCCATGAACACTGAAGCTTTCTTT. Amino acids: CASSTTGAPMNTEAFF.

DNA for the CDR3: TGTGCCAGCTCTCGGGAGGCCTATGGCTACACCTTC. Protein sequence: CASSREAYGYTF. This rearrangement joins TRBV6-6 to TRBJ1-2; D unresolved. The CDR3 contains 12 residues. Germline V lookup: CDR1 MNHNY, CDR2 SVGAGI (reference sequence). Trimming removed 8 bases from V and 4 bases from J, with 11 bases in between.

The CDR3 DNA is TGTGCCAGCAGCTTAGATCTTCAAATCGGGAAACTAGAGTCCTCAGAGACCCAGTACTTC. Translating gives CASSLDLQIGKLESSETQYF. The chain carries TRBV11-3 and TRBJ2-5, with a weak D call TRBD2 (5 bases). The CDR3 is 20 amino acids. The V and J ends lost 0 bases and 4 bases respectively, with 27 bases between them. CDR1 is SGHNT, CDR2 YENEEA, per germline.

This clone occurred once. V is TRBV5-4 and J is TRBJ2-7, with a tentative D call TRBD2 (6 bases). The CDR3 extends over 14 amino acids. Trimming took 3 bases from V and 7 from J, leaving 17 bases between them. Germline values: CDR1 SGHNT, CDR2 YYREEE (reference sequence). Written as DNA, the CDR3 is TGTGCCAGCAGCTCCCCAACCGGGAGAGGAGAGCAGTACTTC. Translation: CASSSPTGRGEQYF. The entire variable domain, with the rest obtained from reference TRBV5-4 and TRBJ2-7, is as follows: ETGVTQSPTHLIKTRGQQVTLRCSSQSGHNTVSWYQQALGQGPQFIFQYYREEENGRGNFPPRFSGLQFPNYSSELNVNALELDDSALYLCASSSPTGRGEQYFGPGTRLTVT.

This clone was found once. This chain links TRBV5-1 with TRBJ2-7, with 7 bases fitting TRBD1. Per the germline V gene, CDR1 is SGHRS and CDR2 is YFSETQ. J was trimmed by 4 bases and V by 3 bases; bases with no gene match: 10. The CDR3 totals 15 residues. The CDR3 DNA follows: TGCGCCAGCAGCTCCCCCGGGACAGCCCTATACGAGCAGTACTTC. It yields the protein CASSSPGTALYEQYF.

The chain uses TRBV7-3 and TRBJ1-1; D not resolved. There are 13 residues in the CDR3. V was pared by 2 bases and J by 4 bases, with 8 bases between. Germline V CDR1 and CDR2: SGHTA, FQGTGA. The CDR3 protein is CASSLLGGTEAFF. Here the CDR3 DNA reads TGTGCCAGCAGCTTATTGGGTGGCACTGAAGCTTTCTTT.

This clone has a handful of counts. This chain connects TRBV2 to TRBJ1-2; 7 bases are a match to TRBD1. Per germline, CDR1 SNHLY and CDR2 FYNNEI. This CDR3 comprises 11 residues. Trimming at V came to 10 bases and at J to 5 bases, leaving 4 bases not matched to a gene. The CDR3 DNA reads TGTGCCACCTCAGGGGGGTATGGCTACACCTTC. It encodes CATSGGYGYTF.

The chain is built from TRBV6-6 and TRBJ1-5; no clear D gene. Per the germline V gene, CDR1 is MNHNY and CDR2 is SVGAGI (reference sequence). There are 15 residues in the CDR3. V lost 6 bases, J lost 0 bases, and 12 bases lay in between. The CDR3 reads CASRLDGYSNQPQHF. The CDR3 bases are TGTGCCAGCAGATTGGACGGATATAGCAATCAGCCCCAGCATTTT.